This TCR beta chain appears in the sequencing data of a study of cytomegalovirus exposure and HLA in healthy donors. Only in-frame clones appear in the TCRdb table, and some are missing; sequencing was by immunoSEQ multiplex PCR. The sample contains 70,000 or so clones, over 85% of which appear only once. V was pared by 5 bases and J by 2 bases, with 2 bases of the junction left unmatched. Germline lookup yields CDR1 SGHTA and CDR2 FQGTGA. The CDR3 is made up of 13 amino acids. This clonotype originated in a man between 18 and 29 years old in good health and CMV-seropositive. The chain has TRBV7-3 and TRBJ2-5; 7 bases match TRBD2. Sequenced sample: PBMCs. CDR3 region: CASSQAGQETQYF. CDR3 in DNA: TGTGCCAGCAGCCAAGCGGGACAAGAGACCCAGTACTTC.